Below, 20 T cell receptor beta chains from the same sample are listed, as sequenced in a study of shared T cell receptors in the human thymus. Sequencing used immunoSEQ multiplex PCR; TCRdb keeps in-frame clones, though not all of them. Of hundreds of thousands of clones in the sample, approximately 87% were seen once. In addition, the sample was reused for a study of human thymus T cells.

Sample: thymocytes. Receptors were obtained from a boy in the first two years of life with a congenital heart defect.

The chain uses TRBV7-9 and TRBJ2-2, with D perhaps matching TRBD1 (5 bases). V shed 2 bases and J shed 7 bases, with 8 bases lying between them. Germline-derived CDR1 and CDR2 are SEHNR and FQNEAQ (reference sequence). The CDR3 spans 13 residues. Here the CDR3 DNA reads TGTGCCAGCAGCTTACAGGGTCTCGGGGAGCTGTTTTTT. Protein product: CASSLQGLGELFF.

The chain joins TRBV4-3 to TRBJ2-1; TRBD2 agrees at 10 bases. The germline V gene encodes CDR1 LGHNA and CDR2 YSLEER. The CDR3 totals 19 residues. J gave up 4 bases and V 0 bases, and 12 bases lay outside the gene matches. The CDR3 reads CASSQEEELAGVDYNEQFF. CDR3 DNA: TGCGCCAGCAGCCAAGAGGAGGAGCTAGCGGGAGTAGATTACAATGAGCAGTTCTTC.

The J gene is TRBJ1-1, the V gene TRBV4-3; a weak D match, TRBD1 (5 bases). V was pared by 1 base and J by 4 bases, with 7 bases between. This CDR3 is 13 amino acids long. Per the germline V gene, CDR1 is LGHNA and CDR2 is YSLEER. CDR3 amino acids: CASSQAQATEAFF. CDR3 bases: TGCGCCAGCAGCCAAGCACAGGCCACTGAAGCTTTCTTT.

The V and J genes are TRBV19 and TRBJ2-1, with a possible D match to TRBD2 (10 bases). This CDR3 has 20 amino acids. CDR1 is LNHDA, CDR2 SQIVND, per germline (reference sequence). V lost 5 bases and J 6 bases, leaving 32 bases between the germline ends. In DNA, the CDR3 is TGTGCCAGTAGTTTCCGGGACAGGGACACCCCTAGCGGGAGAGGCAATGAGCAGTTCTTC. Translation gives CASSFRDRDTPSGRGNEQFF.

The chain links TRBV7-6 to TRBJ2-1, with 8 bases that match TRBD1. This CDR3 has 14 amino acids. The trim removed 7 bases at V and 9 bases at J, leaving 11 bases unmatched. Germline loops: CDR1 SGHVS, CDR2 FNYEAQ. The CDR3 loop reads CASTAQTGDCEQFF. The CDR3 DNA reads TGTGCCAGCACCGCTCAGACAGGGGACTGTGAGCAGTTCTTC.

V usage is TRBV7-9 and J usage is TRBJ2-5, with 8 positions matching TRBD2. V gave up 7 bases and J gave up 3 bases; unmatched junction bases: 19. The CDR3 sequence is 18 residues long. CDR1 is SEHNR, CDR2 FQNEAQ, per germline (reference sequence). The CDR3 is CASTGGAGGPKGKETQYF. For the CDR3, the DNA is TGTGCCAGCACTGGTGGGGCGGGAGGACCTAAGGGAAAAGAGACCCAGTACTTC.

V usage is TRBV28 and J usage is TRBJ1-5; a weak D match, TRBD1 (6 bases). V gave up 3 bases and J gave up 6 bases, with 12 bases separating them. The CDR3 consists of 14 residues. The germline V gene has CDR1 MDHEN and CDR2 SYDVKM. CDR3: CASSFPGAGQPQHF. The CDR3 DNA is TGTGCCAGCAGTTTCCCAGGGGCGGGTCAGCCCCAGCATTTT.

The rearrangement uses TRBV6-6 and TRBJ1-1; D gene unclear. Per germline, CDR1 MNHNY and CDR2 SVGAGI (reference sequence). Trimming removed 2 bases from V and 1 base from J, with 8 bases in between. This CDR3 has 14 residues. CDR3 sequence (DNA): TGTGCCAGCAGTTACGGTGGGCCGAACACTGAAGCTTTCTTT. Translated: CASSYGGPNTEAFF.

The rearrangement uses TRBV9 and TRBJ2-1; perhaps TRBD2 as D (6 bases). Germline V gene sequence: CDR1 SGDLS, CDR2 YYNGEE. Trimming removed 2 bases at V and 3 bases at J, with 12 bases between. The CDR3 is 15 residues long. This CDR3 is CASSVTRVIYNEQFF. CDR3 in DNA: TGTGCCAGCAGCGTGACTAGAGTGATCTACAATGAGCAGTTCTTC.

The V gene is TRBV11-2, the J gene TRBJ2-5; perhaps TRBD2 as D (5 bases). V was trimmed by 6 bases and J by 2 bases, leaving 19 bases between them. Germline CDR1 is SGHAT and CDR2 is FQNNGV. The CDR3 is made up of 16 amino acids. The CDR3 DNA is TGTGCCAGCAGTCCCCCCGGGCTAGCCCAACAAGAGACCCAGTACTTC. It yields the protein CASSPPGLAQQETQYF.

The chain carries TRBV28 and TRBJ2-7; the match to TRBD2 covers 8 bases. Germline CDR1 is MDHEN and CDR2 is SYDVKM. This CDR3 has 20 residues. V lost 6 bases and J lost 7; bases outside the gene matches: 29. CDR3 coding DNA: TGTGCCAGCAGCAGTTCGGGGGGGACTAACAGAAAAGACCACCTGTGGGAGCAGTACTTC. Protein sequence: CASSSSGGTNRKDHLWEQYF.

This clone has a handful of counts. This chain joins TRBV6-5 and TRBJ2-3, with TRBD2 as a possible D gene (6 bases). Germline V gene data show CDR1 as MNHEY and CDR2 as SVGAGI. Trimming removed 5 bases at V and 10 bases at J, with 13 bases between. This CDR3 is built from 12 residues. CDR3 residues: CASSPPGEAQYF. The CDR3 DNA reads TGTGCCAGCAGTCCCCCTGGGGAGGCGCAGTATTTT.

As DNA, the CDR3 is TGCGCCAGCAGTAGGCAGGGGGCTCGGAATGAGCAGTTCTTC. Translated: CASSRQGARNEQFF. This sequence joins TRBV10-1 and TRBJ2-1, with 8 positions matching TRBD1. The CDR3 has 14 amino acids. Germline V gene lookup returns CDR1 WNHNN and CDR2 SYGVQD (reference sequence). With V trimmed by 5 bases and J by 7 bases, 7 bases remained unmatched.

This chain connects TRBV19 to TRBJ2-6; 7 bases align to TRBD1. The CDR3 contains 21 residues. Germline V gives CDR1 LNHDA, CDR2 SQIVND (reference sequence). The V gene end was trimmed by 2 bases and the J gene end by 0 bases; junction bases not matched to a gene: 16. The CDR3 region has the DNA TGTGCCAGTAGTATACCCCACCTACAGGGGCCTATTCTCTCTGGGGCCAACGTCCTGACTTTC. Protein product: CASSIPHLQGPILSGANVLTF.

The V gene is TRBV2, the J gene TRBJ1-2, with unresolved D. V lost 6 bases and J 5 bases, leaving 4 bases between the germline ends. CDR1 and CDR2 (germline): SNHLY, FYNNEI. This CDR3 has 10 amino acids. CDR3 nucleotides: TGTGCCAGCAGGAGATATGGCTACACCTTC. This gives the protein CASRRYGYTF.

This clone turned up a few times. V and J are TRBV28 and TRBJ1-1; D might be TRBD1 (6 bases). The V gene lost 5 bases and the J gene lost 4 bases, with 17 bases spanning the gap. Germline V lookup: CDR1 MDHEN, CDR2 SYDVKM. The CDR3 has 15 amino acids. CDR3: CASSLYRVWGTEAFF. For the CDR3, the DNA is TGTGCCAGCAGTCTTTACAGGGTTTGGGGCACTGAAGCTTTCTTT.

This clone came up a few times. V and J are TRBV5-1 and TRBJ1-3, with a tentative D call TRBD1 (5 bases). The germline V gene has CDR1 SGHRS and CDR2 YFSETQ. This CDR3 contains 19 residues. The germline V and J ends were trimmed by 0 bases and 2 bases, with 21 bases remaining between them. Here the CDR3 reads CASSLVGWGVDSPGNTIYF. CDR3 sequence (DNA): TGCGCCAGCAGCTTGGTTGGCTGGGGTGTAGACAGTCCTGGAAACACCATATATTTT.

The CDR3 loop reads CASSQAWNGVRVETQYF. The CDR3 coding sequence is TGCGCCAGCAGCCAAGCTTGGAACGGGGTTCGTGTAGAGACCCAGTACTTC. This rearrangement joins TRBV4-1 to TRBJ2-5; maybe TRBD2 (5 bases). Germline CDR1 is MGHRA and CDR2 is YSYEKL. V was trimmed by 1 base and J by 4 bases, leaving 19 bases between them. The CDR3 has 17 residues.

This sequence joins TRBV2 and TRBJ2-2, with D perhaps matching TRBD2 (5 bases). CDR1 SNHLY and CDR2 FYNNEI come from the germline V gene. Trimming took 6 bases from V and 0 from J, leaving 11 bases between them. This CDR3 contains 15 residues. Written as DNA, the CDR3 is TGTGCCAGCAGGGCCGACGGGGCGAACACCGGGGAGCTGTTTTTT. Encoded protein: CASRADGANTGELFF.

The chain uses TRBV25-1 and TRBJ1-2, with D perhaps matching TRBD1 (5 bases). Germline V gene data show CDR1 as MGHDK and CDR2 as SYGVNS. There are 18 residues in the CDR3. V lost 6 bases and J lost 5, with 28 bases in between. The CDR3 protein is CASSVFKDGQPNYYGYTF. The CDR3 DNA reads as TGTGCCAGCAGCGTTTTTAAGGACGGACAACCAAACTATTATGGCTACACCTTC.